These 18 T cell receptor beta chains originate from one sample sequenced in a study of control samples from healthy donors and cancer patients. Data came from immunoSEQ multiplex PCR; TCRdb stores just in-frame clones and leaves some out. The table includes some 130,000 clones, roughly 90% detected once. The specimen sequenced was blood. Receptor source: a woman aged 50 to 60 in good health.

The chain carries TRBV30 and TRBJ2-4; perhaps TRBD2 as D (6 bases). Looked up from germline, CDR1 is GTSNPN and CDR2 is SVGIG (reference sequence). V was cut by 2 bases and J by 8 bases, with 16 bases left in between. CDR3 length: 14 residues. The CDR3 DNA reads TGTGCCTGGAGTTTAACTAGCTCAGGGTACATTCAGTACTTC. Protein: CAWSLTSSGYIQYF.

The gene calls are TRBV5-1 and TRBJ1-6; D gene ambiguous. Germline CDR1 and CDR2: SGHRS and YFSETQ. V gave up 5 bases and J gave up 12 bases, with 12 bases separating them. This CDR3 region has 12 residues. The DNA for the CDR3 is TGCGCCAGCAGGGCGATGGAAGGACCCCTCCACTTT. This gives the protein CASRAMEGPLHF.

The chain recombines TRBV27 with TRBJ1-1; D remains unclear. CDR3 size: 11 residues. The V gene's germline CDR1 is MNHEY and CDR2 SMNVEV (reference sequence). V was clipped by 5 bases and J by 9 bases, with 10 bases between them. Here the CDR3 DNA reads TGTGCCAGCAGTCTGGGTGCGAAAGCTTTCTTT. Translating it yields CASSLGAKAFF.

The gene calls are TRBV12-3 or TRBV12-4 and TRBJ1-1, with a tentative D call TRBD1 (5 bases). V was clipped by 4 bases and J by 8 bases, with 14 bases between them. The CDR3 is made up of 13 amino acids. CDR3 amino acids: CASSSLRDLEAFF. The CDR3 nucleotides read TGTGCCAGCAGTTCTCTCAGGGATCTAGAAGCTTTCTTT.

The chain combines TRBV5-1 with TRBJ2-7, with 12 bases that match TRBD1. CDR3 length: 15 amino acids. Germline V CDR1 and CDR2: SGHRS, YFSETQ. V shed 1 base and J 6 bases; nucleotides not matched to a gene: 5. In nucleotides, the CDR3 is TGCGCCAGCAGCTTGAGTGGGACAGGGGGCCTCGAGCAGTACTTC. This translates into CASSLSGTGGLEQYF.

J is TRBJ1-1 and V is TRBV3-1 (or the pseudogene TRBV3-2); no firm D call. Germline assignment: CDR1 LGHDT and CDR2 YNNKEL (reference sequence). V dropped 4 bases and J dropped 1 base, with 10 bases sitting between them. The length of the CDR3 is 14 residues. The CDR3 loop is CASSPEQQNTEAFF. The CDR3 coding sequence is TGTGCCAGCAGCCCTGAACAGCAGAACACTGAAGCTTTCTTT.

The genes are TRBV5-4 and TRBJ1-1; perhaps TRBD1 as D (6 bases). Germline loops: CDR1 SGHNT, CDR2 YYREEE (reference sequence). The CDR3 runs 17 residues. Trimming took off 3 bases at V and 3 bases at J, with 21 bases between the two ends. DNA for the CDR3: TGTGCCAGCAGCTCCGGATTTGTGGGACAAGGGGACACTGAAGCTTTCTTT. This encodes CASSSGFVGQGDTEAFF.

This chain connects TRBV19 to TRBJ1-2; TRBD1 might be the D (6 bases). Trimming stripped 6 bases from V and 1 base from J, with 9 bases between. From germline, CDR1 is LNHDA and CDR2 SQIVND (reference sequence). This CDR3 has 13 amino acids. The CDR3 DNA reads as TGTGCCAGTAGCGTGGGACATAACTATGGCTACACCTTC. Translated, it gives CASSVGHNYGYTF.

The gene calls are TRBV6-5 and TRBJ2-1; D possibly corresponds to TRBD2 (6 bases). V dropped 6 bases and J dropped 7 bases, with 19 bases sitting between them. The germline CDR1 and CDR2 sequences are MNHEY and SVGAGI. The CDR3 has 15 residues. The CDR3 spells CASRTWGVGRNEQFF. CDR3 nucleotides: TGTGCCAGCAGGACATGGGGGGTAGGTCGGAATGAGCAGTTCTTC.

V gene TRBV2 combines with J gene TRBJ1-6; TRBD1 might be the D (6 bases). Trimming pared 6 bases from V and 7 bases from J, leaving 10 bases between. The CDR3 extends over 13 amino acids. Germline V gene lookup returns CDR1 SNHLY and CDR2 FYNNEI. CDR3 loop: CASRDSRNSPLHF. The CDR3 DNA follows: TGTGCCAGCAGGGACAGCCGGAATTCACCCCTCCACTTT.

V usage is TRBV30 and J usage is TRBJ1-2; D uncertain. Trimming removed 2 bases from V and 4 bases from J, with 20 bases in between. CDR3 size: 16 residues. CDR1 and CDR2 (germline): GTSNPN, SVGIG (reference sequence). CDR3 region: CAWSSPGSLSSYGYTF. Written as DNA, the CDR3 is TGTGCCTGGAGTTCCCCGGGGAGCCTTTCGAGCTATGGCTACACCTTC.

Note on this clone: The sample contains more than one DNA sequence encoding this CDR3. The chain links TRBV5-1 to TRBJ2-1; TRBD2 matches at 8 bases. The V gene end was trimmed by 0 bases and the J gene end by 7 bases; junction bases not matched to a gene: 3. Germline V lookup: CDR1 SGHRS, CDR2 YFSETQ. There are 14 residues in the CDR3. CDR3 sequence reads: CASSLGGGLNEQFF. CDR3 sequence (DNA): TGCGCCAGCAGCTTGGGCGGGGGGCTTAATGAGCAGTTCTTC.

V gene TRBV2 combines with J gene TRBJ1-6; TRBD1 might be the D (6 bases). Germline V gene lookup returns CDR1 SNHLY and CDR2 FYNNEI. The CDR3 runs 16 residues. V lost 7 bases to trimming and J lost 9 bases, with 22 bases between them. The CDR3 is CASTNRQTGGGSPLHF. The CDR3 DNA reads TGTGCCAGCACTAACCGCCAGACGGGAGGGGGTTCACCCCTCCACTTT.

The rearrangement joins TRBV14 to TRBJ1-2, with 8 bases lining up with TRBD1. Germline loops: CDR1 SGHDN, CDR2 FVKESK. Trimming took 0 bases from V and 4 from J; bases not matched to a gene: 10. The CDR3 is made up of 17 amino acids. The DNA for the CDR3 is TGTGCCAGCAGCCAAGATCTCAGGGGGCGGGGATTCTATGGCTACACCTTC. It specifies CASSQDLRGRGFYGYTF.

The sample holds a few counts of this clone. The rearrangement joins TRBV10-3 to TRBJ1-2, with 8 bases identical to TRBD1. This CDR3 is built from 14 residues. The germline gives CDR1 ENHRY, CDR2 SYGVKD. V gave up 2 bases and J gave up 4 bases; unmatched junction bases: 3. CDR3 loop: CAISERQGPYGYTF. CDR3 DNA sequence: TGTGCCATCAGTGAGCGACAGGGGCCCTATGGCTACACCTTC.

This chain links TRBV20-1 with TRBJ1-1, with D possibly TRBD1 on 5 matching bases. With 7 bases removed from V and 11 bases from J, the gap between germline ends came to 17 bases. This CDR3 region has 11 residues. Germline CDR1 is DFQATT and CDR2 is SNEGSKA (reference sequence). The CDR3 loop reads CSVYRGAGAFF. The CDR3 bases are TGCAGTGTTTATCGGGGCGCCGGGGCTTTCTTT.

The chain employs TRBV5-1 and TRBJ2-5, with D possibly being TRBD2 (8 bases). This CDR3 has 16 amino acids. Germline assignment: CDR1 SGHRS and CDR2 YFSETQ. V was pared by 0 bases and J by 4 bases, with 16 bases between. CDR3 nucleotides: TGCGCCAGCAGCTTGGAGGGGGCGGCGGGAGGAGAGACCCAGTACTTC. Protein product: CASSLEGAAGGETQYF.

This clone was detected only once. The chain combines TRBV9 with TRBJ2-7; TRBD2 matches at 8 bases. V was pared by 0 bases and J by 2 bases, with 4 bases of the junction left unmatched. The CDR3 extends over 15 amino acids. Germline-derived CDR1 and CDR2 are SGDLS and YYNGEE. The CDR3 DNA sequence: TGTGCCAGCAGCGTAGGGAGCGGGAGTACCTACGAGCAGTACTTC. Translated, it gives CASSVGSGSTYEQYF.